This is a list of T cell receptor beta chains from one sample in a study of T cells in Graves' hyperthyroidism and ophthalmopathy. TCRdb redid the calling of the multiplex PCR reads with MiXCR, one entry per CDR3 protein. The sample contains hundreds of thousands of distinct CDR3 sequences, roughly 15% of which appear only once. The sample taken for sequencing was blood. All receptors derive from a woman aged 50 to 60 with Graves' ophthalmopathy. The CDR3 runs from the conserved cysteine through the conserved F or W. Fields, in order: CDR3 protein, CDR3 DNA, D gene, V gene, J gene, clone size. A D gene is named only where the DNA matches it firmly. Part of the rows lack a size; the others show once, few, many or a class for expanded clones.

CSARGGWTGTYNEQFF	TGCAGTGCACGTGGAGGATGGACAGGGACCTACAATGAGCAGTTCTTC	TRBD1	TRBV20-1	TRBJ2-1	many
CASSLGPGGGSEAFF	TGTGCCAGCAGCTTAGGGCCAGGGGGCGGATCTGAAGCTTTCTTT	TRBD1	TRBV7-3	TRBJ1-1	many
CASSGAGGKSSQHF	TGTGCCAGCAGTGGTGCAGGGGGTAAATCGTCCCAGCATTTT	TRBD1	TRBV6-1	TRBJ1-5	.
CASSGGLNEAFF	TGTGCCAGCAGTGGGGGCCTTAATGAAGCTTTCTTT	.	TRBV27	TRBJ1-1	many
CSAKLAGAYNEPFF	TGCAGTGCTAAACTAGCGGGAGCATACAATGAGCCGTTCTTC	TRBD2	TRBV20-1	TRBJ2-1	.
CASSPPGRAFGYTF	TGTGCCAGCAGCCCCCCCGGAAGAGCCTTTGGCTACACCTTC	.	TRBV3-1	TRBJ1-2	many
CASSYLLTRTGTGELFF	TGTGCCAGCAGTTACCTCCTGACAAGGACGGGCACCGGGGAGCTGTTTTTT	.	TRBV6-2/TRBV6-3	TRBJ2-2	many
CASTIHPSRGIGSNQPQHF	TGTGCCAGTACGATTCACCCATCCAGAGGGATCGGTAGCAATCAGCCCCAGCATTTT	.	TRBV19	TRBJ1-5	few
CATSDLDSTDTQYF	TGTGCCACCAGTGATTTGGATAGCACAGATACGCAGTATTTT	.	TRBV24-1	TRBJ2-3	many
CASSYIGEIEQFF	TGTGCCAGCAGTTACATCGGGGAGATTGAGCAGTTCTTC	.	TRBV6-2/TRBV6-3	TRBJ2-1	many
CASRRNRDRAYEQYF	TGTGCCAGCAGACGCAACCGGGACAGGGCCTACGAGCAGTACTTC	TRBD1	TRBV12-3/TRBV12-4	TRBJ2-7	many
CASSQFPNTGELFF	TGTGCCAGCAGCCAATTCCCGAACACCGGGGAGCTGTTTTTT	.	TRBV3-1	TRBJ2-2	many
CATSETGGYEQYF	TGTGCCACCAGTGAAACAGGGGGCTACGAGCAGTACTTC	TRBD1	TRBV24-1	TRBJ2-7	few
CSASKVLDEQFF	TGCAGTGCTAGCAAGGTGTTAGATGAGCAGTTCTTC	.	TRBV20-1	TRBJ2-1	.
CAWSILGNTEAFF	TGTGCCTGGAGTATCCTGGGGAACACTGAAGCTTTCTTT	.	TRBV30	TRBJ1-1	many
CATRLRTYNEQFF	TGTGCCACCAGATTGCGAACATACAATGAGCAGTTCTTC	.	TRBV15	TRBJ2-1	many
CASSRDRGLLETQYF	TGTGCCAGCAGCCGGGACAGGGGGCTCTTAGAGACCCAGTACTTC	TRBD1	TRBV6-1	TRBJ2-5	.
CASSWLGVQYF	TGTGCCAGCAGTTGGCTGGGAGTTCAGTACTTC	.	TRBV6-1	TRBJ2-4	.
CASSPGAFQETQYF	TGTGCCAGCAGCCCGGGGGCTTTCCAAGAGACCCAGTACTTC	.	TRBV5-6	TRBJ2-5	many
CASSHRDYTGELFF	TGCGCCAGCAGCCACCGGGACTACACCGGGGAGCTGTTTTTT	.	TRBV4-3	TRBJ2-2	.
CASSSRTGWGTGELFF	TGTGCCAGCAGCTCTCGGACAGGGTGGGGCACCGGGGAGCTGTTTTTT	TRBD1	TRBV9	TRBJ2-2	.
CASSVGGWGWETQYF	TGTGCCAGCAGCGTAGGAGGGTGGGGGTGGGAGACCCAGTACTTC	.	TRBV9	TRBJ2-5	.
CASSKLQGLNTEAFF	TGTGCCAGCAGTAAATTACAGGGGCTAAACACTGAAGCTTTCTTT	TRBD1	TRBV27	TRBJ1-1	many
CASSLAAEAYGEAFF	TGTGCCAGCAGCTTAGCAGCAGAGGCGTATGGTGAAGCTTTCTTT	.	TRBV11-2	TRBJ1-1	many
CASRGTSGSNEQYF	TGTGCCAGCAGGGGAACTAGCGGGAGCAACGAGCAGTACTTC	TRBD2	TRBV13	TRBJ2-7	few
CASSSDHYEQYF	TGTGCCAGCAGCTCCGACCACTACGAGCAGTACTTC	.	TRBV7-2	TRBJ2-7	many
CASSFGLGWGRSNEQFF	TGCGCCAGCAGCTTCGGGTTAGGTTGGGGGAGGTCCAATGAGCAGTTCTTC	.	TRBV5-1	TRBJ2-1	many
CASRRGLAGLTGELFF	TGTGCCAGCAGGAGGGGACTAGCGGGACTCACCGGGGAGCTGTTTTTT	TRBD2	TRBV12-3/TRBV12-4	TRBJ2-2	many
CASSYSTGSSSYEQYF	TGTGCCAGCAGTTACTCGACCGGGAGTAGCTCCTACGAGCAGTACTTC	.	TRBV6-6	TRBJ2-7	many
CASSYWISGGGPSGANVLTF	TGTGCCAGCAGTTACTGGATATCGGGTGGGGGCCCCTCTGGGGCCAACGTCCTGACTTTC	.	TRBV6-5	TRBJ2-6	.
CASGGVGYEQYF	TGTGCCAGCGGGGGAGTGGGTTACGAGCAGTACTTC	.	TRBV7-9	TRBJ2-7	many
CASSQGPSGIAYEQYF	TGCGCCAGCAGCCAAGGTCCTAGCGGGATCGCCTACGAGCAGTACTTC	TRBD2	TRBV4-1	TRBJ2-7	.
CASSEGAGVGYTF	TGTGCCAGCAGCGAGGGGGCAGGCGTTGGCTACACCTTC	TRBD1	TRBV6-1	TRBJ1-2	many
CATRTGGTNNEQFF	TGTGCCACTAGGACAGGGGGCACGAACAATGAGCAGTTCTTC	TRBD1	TRBV19	TRBJ2-1	few
CASRRGEVVSEQFF	TGTGCCAGCAGGAGGGGGGAGGTGGTCAGTGAGCAGTTCTTC	.	TRBV2	TRBJ2-1	many
CASSLLPGVGEKLFF	TGTGCCAGCAGTTTATTACCGGGGGTAGGGGAAAAACTGTTTTTT	.	TRBV28	TRBJ1-4	few
CASSHRQAPNTGELFF	TGTGCCAGCAGCCATAGACAGGCCCCGAACACCGGGGAGCTGTTTTTT	.	TRBV5-4	TRBJ2-2	.
CASGLADTQYF	TGTGCCAGTGGGTTGGCAGATACGCAGTATTTT	.	TRBV19	TRBJ2-3	.
CASSKGLAGTQYF	TGTGCCAGCAGCAAGGGACTAGCTGGGACCCAGTACTTC	TRBD2	TRBV5-6	TRBJ2-5	.
CASSLSRGVSSYNEQFF	TGTGCCAGCAGTTTATCTCGGGGGGTTAGCTCCTACAATGAGCAGTTCTTC	TRBD2	TRBV27	TRBJ2-1	.
CTLAGSNEQFF	TGCACCCTAGCGGGATCCAATGAGCAGTTCTTC	TRBD2	TRBV20-1	TRBJ2-1	.
CSVLPRDRVYEQYF	TGCAGCGTTCTCCCGCGGGACAGGGTTTACGAGCAGTACTTC	TRBD1	TRBV29-1	TRBJ2-7	few
CAFTPGNSPLHF	TGTGCCTTTACACCGGGAAATTCACCCCTCCACTTT	.	TRBV30	TRBJ1-6	many
CASSVGTRNHEQYF	TGTGCCAGCAGTGTAGGGACTCGGAACCACGAGCAGTACTTC	.	TRBV25-1	TRBJ2-7	.
CASSVAGTVYGYTF	TGTGCCAGCAGTGTGGCCGGGACAGTCTATGGCTACACCTTC	TRBD1	TRBV2	TRBJ1-2	many
CASSLEWMIYNEQFF	TGTGCCAGCAGCTTAGAGTGGATGATCTACAATGAGCAGTTCTTC	.	TRBV11-2	TRBJ2-1	many
CASKEGQGTDTQYF	TGTGCCAGCAAGGAGGGACAGGGGACAGATACGCAGTATTTT	TRBD1	TRBV2	TRBJ2-3	.